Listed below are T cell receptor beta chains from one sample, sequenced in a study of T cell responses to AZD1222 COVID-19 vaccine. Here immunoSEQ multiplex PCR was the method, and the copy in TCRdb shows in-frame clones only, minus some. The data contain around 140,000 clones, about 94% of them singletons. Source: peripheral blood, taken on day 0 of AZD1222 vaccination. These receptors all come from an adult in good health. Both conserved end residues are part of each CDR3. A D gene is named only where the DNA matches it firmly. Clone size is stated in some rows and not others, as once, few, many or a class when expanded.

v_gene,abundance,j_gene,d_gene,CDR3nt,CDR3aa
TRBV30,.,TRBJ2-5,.,TGTGCCTGGAGTGACAGAACTGGAGAGACCCAGTACTTC,CAWSDRTGETQYF
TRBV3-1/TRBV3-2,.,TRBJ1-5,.,TGTGCCAGCAGCGGGCAGGGTCGTAGTCAGCCCCAGCATTTT,CASSGQGRSQPQHF
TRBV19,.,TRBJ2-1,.,TGTGCCAGTAGTACCCCGGGAGAAGTTCGCGATGAGCAGTTCTTC,CASSTPGEVRDEQFF
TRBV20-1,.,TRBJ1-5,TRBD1,TGCAGTGCTAGTGCCGGACAGGGAAATCAGCCCCAGCATTTT,CSASAGQGNQPQHF
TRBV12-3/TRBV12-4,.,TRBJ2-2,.,TGTGCCAGCAGTTTTTTTAGGGAGCTGTTTTTT,CASSFFRELFF
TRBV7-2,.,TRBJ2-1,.,TGTGCCAGCAGCTTAGGATTAAACAATGAGCAGTTCTTC,CASSLGLNNEQFF
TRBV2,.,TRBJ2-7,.,TGTGCCAGCAGGGGGGCCTACTACGAGCAGTACTTC,CASRGAYYEQYF
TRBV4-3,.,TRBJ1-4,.,TGCGCCAGCAGCCAAGTTGTAGCAGCTAATGAAAAACTGTTTTTT,CASSQVVAANEKLFF
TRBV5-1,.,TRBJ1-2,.,TGCGCCAGCAGTTATTATCACTGGCAGGATGGCTACACCTTC,CASSYYHWQDGYTF
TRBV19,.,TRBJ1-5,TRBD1,TGTGCCAGCGCACAACAGGGGTTTCAGCCCCAGCATTTT,CASAQQGFQPQHF
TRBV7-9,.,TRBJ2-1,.,TGTGCCAGCAGCTTAGGGGATGAGCAGTTCTTC,CASSLGDEQFF
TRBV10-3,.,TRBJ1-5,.,TGTGCCATCAGTGAGTCGGAGCGGGGGGTGGTAGGTCAGCCCCAGCATTTT,CAISESERGVVGQPQHF
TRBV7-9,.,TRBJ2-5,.,TGTGCCAGCAGCCTAGAGCTCGGGACAACTAAAGAGACCCAGTACTTC,CASSLELGTTKETQYF
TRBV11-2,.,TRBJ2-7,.,TGTGCCAGCAGCTTAGTAGGTGGGACCCATCCCTACGAGCAGTACTTC,CASSLVGGTHPYEQYF
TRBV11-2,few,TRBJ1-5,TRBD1,TGTGCCAGCAGCCAGATGGGAATACAGGGGACACGTCAGCCCCAGCATTTT,CASSQMGIQGTRQPQHF
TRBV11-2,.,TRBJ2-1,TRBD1,TGTGCCAGCAGCTTCCCGCCGGGACAGAACAATGAGCAGTTCTTC,CASSFPPGQNNEQFF
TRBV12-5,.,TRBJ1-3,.,TGTGCTAGTGGTTTCTCTTTTGGGCAGGATGGAAACACCATATATTTT,CASGFSFGQDGNTIYF
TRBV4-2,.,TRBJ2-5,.,TGTGCCAGCAGCCAATTGGGTGGCGGACGCGAGCGGGAGACCCAGTACTTC,CASSQLGGGRERETQYF
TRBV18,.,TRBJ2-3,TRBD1,TGTGCCAGCTCACCACTCCCGCAGGGGGCGGCGGATACGCAGTATTTT,CASSPLPQGAADTQYF
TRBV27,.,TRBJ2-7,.,TGTGCCAGCAAAGCGGTGGTGATAGGAGGGGACGAGCAGTACTTC,CASKAVVIGGDEQYF
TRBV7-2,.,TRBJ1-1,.,TGTGCCAGCAGCCCGATTAGTTCAGGGCTCGCTGAAGCTTTCTTT,CASSPISSGLAEAFF
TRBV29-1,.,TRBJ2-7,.,TGCAGCGTCAGGGGACACGAGCAGTACTTC,CSVRGHEQYF
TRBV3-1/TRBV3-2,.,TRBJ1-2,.,TGTGCCAGCAGCCAAGTAGGGGATCCGCCTAACTATGGCTACACCTTC,CASSQVGDPPNYGYTF
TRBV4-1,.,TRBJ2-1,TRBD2,TGCGCCAGCAGCCAGACGGGACTAGCTTACAATGAGCAGTTCTTC,CASSQTGLAYNEQFF
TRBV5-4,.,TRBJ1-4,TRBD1,TGTGCCAGCAGCTCGTCGACAGGGGGACGTGAAAAACTGTTTTTT,CASSSSTGGREKLFF
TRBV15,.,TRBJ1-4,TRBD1,TGTGCCACCAGCAGAGACAGGGGGGATGAAAAACTGTTTTTT,CATSRDRGDEKLFF
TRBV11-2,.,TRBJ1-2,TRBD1,TGTGCCAGCAGCTACACAGGGGCGGGTGGCTACACCTTC,CASSYTGAGGYTF
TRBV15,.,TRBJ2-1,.,TGTGCAATTGGCCGAGACTCCTACAATGAGCAGTTCTTC,CAIGRDSYNEQFF